These 26 T cell receptor beta chains originate from one sample sequenced in a study of Ad26.COV2.S vaccination and SARS-CoV-2 variants. Repertoires were generated with immunoSEQ multiplex PCR, while TCRdb's copy carries only in-frame clones and drops some. The sample has hundreds of thousands of clones, around 90% seen once. Specified treatment: some 20 received Ad26.COV2.S at low or high dose, single or two shots; five or six received placebo; per-sample allocation not given. Day 63 following the first vaccine or placebo injection was when the samples were taken. The sample here was peripheral blood, taken in a trial of Ad26.COV2.S vaccine versus placebo. All receptors come from a person between 18 and 65 years old who received the Ad26.COV2.S COVID-19 vaccine or a placebo.

The chain employs TRBV19 and TRBJ1-5, with a possible D match to TRBD1 (6 bases). V was pared by 1 base and J by 3 bases, with 13 bases between. Germline CDR1 is LNHDA and CDR2 is SQIVND (reference sequence). The CDR3 is 16 residues long. This CDR3 is CASSIAPGGNNQPQHF. The CDR3 nucleotides read TGTGCCAGTAGTATAGCCCCCGGGGGCAACAATCAGCCCCAGCATTTT.

This chain joins TRBV19 and TRBJ1-1; no definite D call. Trimming shortened V by 2 bases and J by 4 bases, and 8 bases separated the two germline ends. The CDR3 has 13 residues. From germline, CDR1 is LNHDA and CDR2 SQIVND (reference sequence). DNA of the CDR3: TGTGCCAGTAGTATAAGCAGGAGCACTGAAGCTTTCTTT. This codes for CASSISRSTEAFF.

The DNA of the CDR3 is TGTGCCAGCAGTTACGGGCCTAATGAAAAACTGTTTTTT. This gives the protein CASSYGPNEKLFF. J is TRBJ1-4 and V is TRBV2; unclear D gene. The CDR3 length is 13 residues. Per germline, CDR1 SNHLY and CDR2 FYNNEI. Trimming stripped 5 bases from V and 3 bases from J, with 7 bases between.

This chain uses TRBV10-1 with TRBJ2-7, with TRBD2 as a possible D gene (6 bases). The CDR3 extends over 12 amino acids. Germline V gene lookup returns CDR1 WNHNN and CDR2 SYGVQD (reference sequence). V lost 5 bases, J lost 4 bases, and 9 bases lay in between. CDR3 nucleotides: TGCGCCAGCAGTAAGGGACTGTACGAGCAGTACTTC. Its protein product is CASSKGLYEQYF.

V and J are TRBV5-6 and TRBJ1-2; D is uncertain. The V gene lost 0 bases and the J gene lost 6 bases, with 18 bases spanning the gap. There are 16 residues in the CDR3. Germline-derived CDR1 and CDR2 are SGHDT and YYEEEE. For the CDR3, the DNA is TGTGCCAGCAGCTTGGCCAATTCGGGGTCTCTCGATGGCTACACCTTC. It codes for CASSLANSGSLDGYTF.

J is TRBJ2-5 and V is TRBV7-2, with 7 bases identical to TRBD2. This CDR3 has 14 amino acids. The V and J ends lost 5 bases and 2 bases, in that order; junction bases with no gene match: 5. Germline lookup yields CDR1 SGHTA and CDR2 FQGNSA. CDR3 bases: TGTGCCAGCAGCGCAGCGGGGATACAAGAGACCCAGTACTTC. It codes for CASSAAGIQETQYF. Drawing the rest from reference TRBV7-2 and TRBJ2-5, the complete variable domain is GAGVSQSPSNKVTEKGKDVELRCDPISGHTALYWYRQSLGQGLEFLIYFQGNSAPDKSGLPSDRFSAERTGGSVSTLTIQRTQQEDSAVYLCASSAAGIQETQYFGPGTRLLVL.

The gene calls are TRBV18 and TRBJ2-5; no firm D call. CDR3 length: 14 amino acids. V was clipped by 3 bases and J by 5 bases, with 13 bases between them. The germline V gene encodes CDR1 KGHSH and CDR2 LQKENI. This chain's CDR3 is CASSPKESRETQYF. CDR3 DNA: TGTGCCAGCTCACCTAAAGAGTCAAGGGAGACCCAGTACTTC.

The V gene is TRBV10-3, the J gene TRBJ1-1, with TRBD1 as a possible D gene (5 bases). CDR3 length: 12 amino acids. CDR1 and CDR2 (germline): ENHRY, SYGVKD. CDR3 region: CAMPRANTEAFF. CDR3 sequence (DNA): TGTGCTATGCCCAGGGCGAACACTGAAGCTTTCTTT.

The rearrangement uses TRBV30 and TRBJ1-5, with TRBD1 as a possible D gene (5 bases). The germline V gene has CDR1 GTSNPN and CDR2 SVGIG (reference sequence). The V and J ends lost 3 bases and 5 bases respectively, with 14 bases between them. CDR3 length: 14 amino acids. The CDR3 protein is CAWSRALGDQPQHF. CDR3 DNA: TGTGCCTGGAGCAGGGCGTTGGGTGATCAGCCCCAGCATTTT.

The V call is TRBV5-4, the J call TRBJ2-1, with TRBD2 matching over 7 bases. Germline trimming cut 2 bases from V and 8 bases from J; bases unmatched to any gene: 4. The CDR3 contains 13 residues. CDR1 SGHNT and CDR2 YYREEE come from the germline V gene (reference sequence). This chain's CDR3 is CASSFRGSDEQFF. CDR3 nucleotides: TGTGCCAGCAGCTTCCGCGGGAGCGATGAGCAGTTCTTC.

This clone has just one count. V is TRBV6-5 and J is TRBJ2-7; D could derive from TRBD1 or TRBD2 (5 bases each). V was clipped by 0 bases and J by 0 bases, with 12 bases between them. Germline CDR1 is MNHEY and CDR2 is SVGAGI. There are 16 residues in the CDR3. The chain's CDR3 is CASSYSPGTDSYEQYF. DNA for the CDR3: TGTGCCAGCAGTTACTCACCGGGGACGGACTCCTACGAGCAGTACTTC.

V usage is TRBV29-1 and J usage is TRBJ2-7; 8 bases fit TRBD1. Germline CDR1 is SQVTM and CDR2 is ANQGSEA. The CDR3 consists of 14 residues. V was pared by 4 bases and J by 0 bases, with 5 bases of the junction left unmatched. For the CDR3, the DNA is TGCAGCGTTGGAGGCAGGGGGCCCTCCTACGAGCAGTACTTC. Translating gives CSVGGRGPSYEQYF.

The chain uses TRBV7-7 and TRBJ2-2; 11 bases align to TRBD1. The germline gives CDR1 SSHAT, CDR2 FNYEAQ (reference sequence). V lost 5 bases and J lost 5; bases outside the gene matches: 4. This CDR3 region has 15 residues. The CDR3 DNA reads as TGTGCCAGCAGCCAGGACAGGGGGCTTACCGGGGAGCTGTTTTTT. Translation: CASSQDRGLTGELFF.

The chain has TRBV27 and TRBJ1-5; no definite D call. Trimming pared 2 bases from V and 4 bases from J, leaving 6 bases between. Germline CDR1 reads MNHEY; CDR2 reads SMNVEV (reference sequence). The CDR3 spans 13 residues. Here the CDR3 reads CASSLRPNQPQHF. For the CDR3, the DNA is TGTGCCAGCAGTTTACGACCGAATCAGCCCCAGCATTTT.

The rearrangement links TRBV27 to TRBJ1-1; D is uncertain. Germline V gene lookup returns CDR1 MNHEY and CDR2 SMNVEV (reference sequence). The CDR3 is made up of 14 amino acids. Between the trimmed V and J ends, which lost 1 base and 3 bases, there was a span of 9 bases. The CDR3 reads CASSLLPGDTEAFF. For the CDR3, the DNA is TGTGCCAGCAGTTTATTGCCCGGGGACACTGAAGCTTTCTTT.

This clone was recorded a few times. V usage is TRBV7-2 and J usage is TRBJ1-5; D is unclear. This CDR3 spans 13 amino acids. In germline, CDR1 is SGHTA, CDR2 FQGNSA. The V end was cut by 5 bases, the J end by 5 bases, with 10 bases between. CDR3 region: CASSGRVDQPQHF. CDR3 DNA sequence: TGTGCCAGCAGCGGCCGGGTGGATCAGCCCCAGCATTTT. Full variable domain (missing parts from reference TRBV7-2 and TRBJ1-5): GAGVSQSPSNKVTEKGKDVELRCDPISGHTALYWYRQSLGQGLEFLIYFQGNSAPDKSGLPSDRFSAERTGGSVSTLTIQRTQQEDSAVYLCASSGRVDQPQHFGDGTRLSIL.

This rearrangement joins TRBV11-2 to TRBJ2-1; D may be TRBD2 (6 bases). Trimming shortened V by 0 bases and J by 2 bases, and 14 bases separated the two germline ends. This CDR3 is 17 amino acids long. Germline V gene lookup returns CDR1 SGHAT and CDR2 FQNNGV. DNA for the CDR3: TGTGCCAGCAGCTTAGAGGGATCCAGCGGGCCCTACAATGAGCAGTTCTTC. Protein: CASSLEGSSGPYNEQFF.

This clone was detected only a few times. The CDR3 reads CASSLEEGMTEAFF. The DNA of the CDR3 is TGTGCCAGCAGCTTAGAAGAGGGGATGACTGAAGCTTTCTTT. The chain joins TRBV11-1 to TRBJ1-1; possible D gene TRBD1, 5 bases. Germline assignment: CDR1 SGHAT and CDR2 FQDESV (reference sequence). V was trimmed by 1 base and J by 5 bases, leaving 11 bases between them. The CDR3 is 14 residues long.

V and J are TRBV3-1 (or the pseudogene TRBV3-2) and TRBJ2-7; 10 positions agree with TRBD1. The CDR3 has 14 residues. Trimming cost V 4 bases and J 3 bases; bases outside gene matches: 3. Germline values: CDR1 LGHDT, CDR2 YNNKEL (reference sequence). CDR3 sequence (DNA): TGTGCCAGCAGCCGCCGGACAGGGGGCTACGAGCAGTACTTC. This codes for CASSRRTGGYEQYF.

V and J are TRBV14 and TRBJ1-4; TRBD1 aligns across 8 bases. With V trimmed by 0 bases and J by 6 bases, 12 bases remained unmatched. The CDR3 has 18 residues. Germline assignment: CDR1 SGHDN and CDR2 FVKESK. Here the CDR3 reads CASSQDSYPGQADEKLFF. The CDR3 DNA reads as TGTGCCAGCAGCCAAGATTCCTATCCGGGACAGGCGGATGAAAAACTGTTTTTT.

The chain couples TRBV6-2 or TRBV6-3 to TRBJ2-6; 8 bases are a match to TRBD1. There are 15 residues in the CDR3. The germline CDR1 and CDR2 sequences are MNHEY and SVGEGT. Losses at the gene ends were 4 bases for V and 2 bases for J; bases not matched to a gene: 1. CDR3 in DNA: TGTGCCAGCAGTTTGGGACAGGCTGGGGCCAACGTCCTGACTTTC. Translation gives CASSLGQAGANVLTF.

This clone has just one count. The rearrangement links TRBV7-3 to TRBJ1-2; the D is unclear. The CDR3 has 13 residues. The V gene lost 5 bases and the J gene lost 3 bases, with 10 bases spanning the gap. Germline CDR1 is SGHTA and CDR2 is FQGTGA. CDR3 amino acids: CASSPRGDYGYTF. Written as DNA, the CDR3 is TGTGCCAGCAGCCCCCGGGGTGACTATGGCTACACCTTC.

The chain is built from TRBV2 and TRBJ2-5; 11 bases are a match to TRBD2. The CDR3 contains 16 residues. V lost 6 bases, J lost 0 bases, and 6 bases stayed unmatched. Germline CDR1 and CDR2: SNHLY and FYNNEI. The CDR3, as DNA: TGTGCCAGCAGAAACCTAGCGGGGGGCCACCAAGAGACCCAGTACTTC. Translation: CASRNLAGGHQETQYF.

The chain carries TRBV7-2 and TRBJ2-2; D not certain. Per the germline V gene, CDR1 is SGHTA and CDR2 is FQGNSA. V gave up 1 base and J gave up 7 bases, with 13 bases separating them. This CDR3 comprises 15 residues. The CDR3 reads CASSLDWSAIGELFF. CDR3 in DNA: TGTGCCAGCAGCTTAGATTGGTCCGCTATCGGGGAGCTGTTTTTT.

This chain joins TRBV11-2 and TRBJ2-5; D perhaps matches TRBD2 (5 bases). In germline, CDR1 is SGHAT, CDR2 FQNNGV. The CDR3 loop spans 14 amino acids. Trimming took off 1 base at V and 5 bases at J, with 11 bases between the two ends. The DNA of the CDR3 is TGTGCCAGCAGCTTAGGTGCGGGTAGGGAGACCCAGTACTTC. Translating gives CASSLGAGRETQYF.

In the case of this clone: The same CDR3 is also encoded by other DNA sequences in this sample. V gene TRBV7-9 combines with J gene TRBJ2-6, with D unclear. V was pared by 1 base and J by 1 base, with 5 bases between. The CDR3 consists of 15 residues. The germline V gene encodes CDR1 SEHNR and CDR2 FQNEAQ (reference sequence). DNA for the CDR3: TGTGCCAGCAGCTTAGTAGGGTCTGGGGCCAACGTCCTGACTTTC. Amino acids: CASSLVGSGANVLTF.